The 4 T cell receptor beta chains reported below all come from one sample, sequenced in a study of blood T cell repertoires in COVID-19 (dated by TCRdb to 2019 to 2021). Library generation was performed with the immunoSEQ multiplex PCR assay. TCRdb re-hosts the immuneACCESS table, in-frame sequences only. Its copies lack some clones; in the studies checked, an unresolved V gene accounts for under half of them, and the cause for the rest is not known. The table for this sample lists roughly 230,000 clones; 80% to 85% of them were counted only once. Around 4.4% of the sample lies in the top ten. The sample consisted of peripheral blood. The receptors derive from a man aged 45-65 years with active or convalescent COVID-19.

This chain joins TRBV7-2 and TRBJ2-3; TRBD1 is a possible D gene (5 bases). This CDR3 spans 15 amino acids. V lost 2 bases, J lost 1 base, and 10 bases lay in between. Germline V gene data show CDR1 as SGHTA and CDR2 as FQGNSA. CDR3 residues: CASSLRTRGTDTQYF. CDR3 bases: TGTGCCAGCAGCTTACGGACCAGGGGCACAGATACGCAGTATTTT.

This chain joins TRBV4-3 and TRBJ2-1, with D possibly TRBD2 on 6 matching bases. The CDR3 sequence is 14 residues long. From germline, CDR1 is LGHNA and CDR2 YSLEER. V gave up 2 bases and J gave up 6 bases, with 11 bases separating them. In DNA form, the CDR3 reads TGCGCCAGCAGCCAAATAGCGGAGCTCAATGAGCAGTTCTTC. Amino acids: CASSQIAELNEQFF.

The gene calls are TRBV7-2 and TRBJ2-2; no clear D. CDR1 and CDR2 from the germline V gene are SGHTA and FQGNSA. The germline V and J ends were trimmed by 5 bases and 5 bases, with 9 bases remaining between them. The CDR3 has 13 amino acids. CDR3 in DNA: TGTGCCAGCAGCCCGCGATGGACCGGGGAGCTGTTTTTT. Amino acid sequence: CASSPRWTGELFF.

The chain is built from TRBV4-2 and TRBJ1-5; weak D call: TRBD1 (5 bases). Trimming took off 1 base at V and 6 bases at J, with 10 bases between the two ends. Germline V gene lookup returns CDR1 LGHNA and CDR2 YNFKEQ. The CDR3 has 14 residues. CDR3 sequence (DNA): TGTGCCAGCAGCCAAGCCGTCGGGGGTCAGCCCCAGCATTTT. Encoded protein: CASSQAVGGQPQHF.